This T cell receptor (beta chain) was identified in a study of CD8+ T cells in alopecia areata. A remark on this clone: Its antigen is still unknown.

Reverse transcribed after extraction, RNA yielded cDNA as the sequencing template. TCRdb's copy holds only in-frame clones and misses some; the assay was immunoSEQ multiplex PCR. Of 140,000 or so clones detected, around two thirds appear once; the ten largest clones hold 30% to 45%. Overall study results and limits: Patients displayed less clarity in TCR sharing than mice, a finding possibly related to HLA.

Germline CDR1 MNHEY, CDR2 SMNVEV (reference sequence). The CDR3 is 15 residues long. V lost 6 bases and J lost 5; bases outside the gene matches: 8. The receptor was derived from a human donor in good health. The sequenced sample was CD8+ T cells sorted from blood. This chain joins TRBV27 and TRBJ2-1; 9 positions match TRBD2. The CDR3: CASRPGLAPHNEQFF. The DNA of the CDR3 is TGTGCCAGCAGGCCGGGACTAGCACCCCACAATGAGCAGTTCTTC.